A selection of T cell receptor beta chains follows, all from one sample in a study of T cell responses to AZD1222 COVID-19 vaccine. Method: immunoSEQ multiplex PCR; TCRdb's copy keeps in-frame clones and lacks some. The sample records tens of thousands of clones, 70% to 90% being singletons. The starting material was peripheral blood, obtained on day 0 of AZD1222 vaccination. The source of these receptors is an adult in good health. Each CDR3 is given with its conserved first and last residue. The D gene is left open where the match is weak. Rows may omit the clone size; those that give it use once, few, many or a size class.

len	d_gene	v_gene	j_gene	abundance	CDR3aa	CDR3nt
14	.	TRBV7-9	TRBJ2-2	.	CASSPEPGAGELFF	TGTGCCAGCAGCCCCGAGCCTGGTGCCGGGGAGCTGTTTTTT
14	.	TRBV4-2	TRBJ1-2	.	CASSQDSGSYGYTF	TGTGCCAGCAGCCAAGATTCAGGCTCCTATGGCTACACCTTC
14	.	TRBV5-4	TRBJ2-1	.	CASRPGDVGDEQFF	TGTGCCAGCAGGCCAGGGGACGTGGGGGATGAGCAGTTCTTC
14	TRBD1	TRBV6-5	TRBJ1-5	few	CASTEGGGSQPQHF	TGTGCCAGCACCGAGGGAGGGGGCAGTCAGCCCCAGCATTTT
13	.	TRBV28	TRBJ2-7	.	CASRTGGFYEQYF	TGTGCCAGCAGGACAGGAGGATTCTACGAGCAGTACTTC
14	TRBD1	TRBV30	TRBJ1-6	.	CAWNPGQYNSPLHF	TGTGCCTGGAACCCGGGACAGTATAATTCACCCCTCCACTTT
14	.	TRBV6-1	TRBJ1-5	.	CASSEVNSNQPQHF	TGTGCCAGCAGTGAAGTGAATAGCAATCAGCCCCAGCATTTT
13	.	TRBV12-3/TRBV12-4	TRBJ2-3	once	CASSSGVKNTQYF	TGTGCCAGCAGTTCAGGAGTGAAAAATACGCAGTATTTT
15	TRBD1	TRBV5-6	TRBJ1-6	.	CASSLAGQGFSPLHF	TGTGCCAGCAGCTTGGCGGGACAGGGGTTCTCACCCCTCCACTTT
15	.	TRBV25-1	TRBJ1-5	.	CASSDGGAGSQPQHF	TGTGCCAGCAGTGATGGGGGGGCGGGTAGTCAGCCCCAGCATTTT
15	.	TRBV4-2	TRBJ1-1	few	CASSQEITLNTEAFF	TGTGCCAGCAGCCAAGAGATAACCCTAAACACTGAAGCTTTCTTT
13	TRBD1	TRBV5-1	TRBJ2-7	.	CASSVGTGYEQYF	TGCGCCAGCAGCGTCGGGACAGGGTACGAGCAGTACTTC
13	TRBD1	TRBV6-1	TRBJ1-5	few	CASSEGQGQPQHF	TGTGCCAGCAGTGAGGGACAGGGTCAGCCCCAGCATTTT
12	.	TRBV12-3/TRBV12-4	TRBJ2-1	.	CASSLTAYEQFF	TGTGCCAGCAGTTTAACAGCCTATGAGCAGTTCTTC
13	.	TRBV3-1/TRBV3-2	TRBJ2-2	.	CASSQVTAGELFF	TGTGCCAGCAGCCAAGTAACAGCCGGGGAGCTGTTTTTT
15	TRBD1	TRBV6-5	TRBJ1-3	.	CASRRDRGSGNTIYF	TGTGCCAGCAGGAGGGACAGGGGCTCTGGAAACACCATATATTTT
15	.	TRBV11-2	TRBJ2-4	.	CASSLAGRGYGIQYF	TGTGCCAGCAGCTTAGCCGGCAGGGGATATGGCATTCAGTACTTC
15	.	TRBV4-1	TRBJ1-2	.	CASSPGTGMGYGYTF	TGCGCCAGCAGCCCTGGGACGGGGATGGGGTATGGCTACACCTTC
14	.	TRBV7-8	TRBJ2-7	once	CASSLSSSGYEQYF	TGTGCCAGCAGCTTAAGTAGTTCGGGGTACGAGCAGTACTTC
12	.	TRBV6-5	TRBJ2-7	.	CASLDGVAKQYF	TGTGCCAGCCTAGACGGAGTTGCCAAGCAGTACTTC
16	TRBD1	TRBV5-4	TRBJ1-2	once	CASSRPGQGGEGGYTF	TGTGCCAGCAGCCGACCGGGACAGGGGGGAGAAGGTGGCTACACCTTC
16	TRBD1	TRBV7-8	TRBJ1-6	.	CASSGRQGRDNSPLHF	TGTGCCAGCAGCGGACGACAGGGAAGAGATAATTCACCCCTCCACTTT
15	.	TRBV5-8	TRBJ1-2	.	CASSFGTGPKDGYTF	TGTGCCAGCAGCTTTGGAACCGGACCCAAGGATGGCTACACCTTC
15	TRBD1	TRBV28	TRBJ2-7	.	CASSLQGASSYEQYF	TGTGCCAGCAGTCTACAGGGGGCTAGCTCCTACGAGCAGTACTTC
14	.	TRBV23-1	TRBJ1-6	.	CASSHRREDSPLHF	TGCGCCAGCAGTCATCGGAGGGAGGATTCACCCCTCCACTTT
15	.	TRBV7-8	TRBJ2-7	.	CASSLVGGPGVGQYF	TGTGCCAGCAGCTTAGTCGGGGGCCCCGGGGTCGGGCAGTACTTC
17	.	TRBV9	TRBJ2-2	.	CASSPYQGLAATGELFF	TGTGCCAGCAGCCCGTACCAGGGTCTCGCAGCCACCGGGGAGCTGTTTTTT
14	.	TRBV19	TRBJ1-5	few	CASSIARAQQPQHF	TGTGCCAGTAGTATAGCTAGGGCCCAACAGCCCCAGCATTTT
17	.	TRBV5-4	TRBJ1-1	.	CASSKGGAGGGPTEAFF	TGTGCCAGCAGCAAGGGAGGGGCAGGAGGGGGGCCCACTGAAGCTTTCTTT
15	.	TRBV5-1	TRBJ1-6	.	CASSPTLGPRQTLHF	TGCGCCAGCAGCCCAACGTTGGGACCGCGTCAGACCCTCCACTTT
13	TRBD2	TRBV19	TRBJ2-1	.	CASSIDRGDEQFF	TGTGCCAGTAGTATAGATCGGGGGGATGAGCAGTTCTTC
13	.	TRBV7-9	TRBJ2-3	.	CASSFPTTDTQYF	TGTGCCAGCAGCTTCCCTACAACAGATACGCAGTATTTT
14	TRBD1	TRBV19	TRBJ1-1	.	CASSTTGVNTEAFF	TGTGCCAGTAGTACTACAGGGGTGAACACTGAAGCTTTCTTT
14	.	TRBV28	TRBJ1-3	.	CAKQLPPSGNTIYF	TGTGCCAAACAGCTACCCCCCTCTGGAAACACCATATATTTT
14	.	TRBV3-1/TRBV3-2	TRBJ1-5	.	CASSQAPIYQPQHF	TGTGCCAGCAGCCAAGCCCCGATTTATCAGCCCCAGCATTTT
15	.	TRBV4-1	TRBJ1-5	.	CASSPDLGSNQPQHF	TGCGCCAGCAGCCCTGACTTGGGCAGCAATCAGCCCCAGCATTTT
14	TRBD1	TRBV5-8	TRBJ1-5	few	CASSTGQANQPQHF	TGTGCCAGCAGCACCGGACAGGCCAACCAGCCCCAGCATTTT
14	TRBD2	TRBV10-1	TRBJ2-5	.	CASSSGGPQETQYF	TGCGCCAGCAGTAGCGGGGGACCCCAAGAGACCCAGTACTTC
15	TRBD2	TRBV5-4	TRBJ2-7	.	CASSPGLAGAGEQYF	TGTGCCAGCAGCCCCGGACTAGCGGGAGCAGGGGAGCAGTACTTC
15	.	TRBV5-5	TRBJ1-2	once	CASSQIGAANYGYTF	TGTGCCAGCAGCCAGATCGGGGCCGCTAACTATGGCTACACCTTC
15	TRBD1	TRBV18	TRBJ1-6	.	CASSPTGATNSPLHF	TGTGCCAGCTCACCGACAGGGGCAACGAATTCACCCCTCCACTTT
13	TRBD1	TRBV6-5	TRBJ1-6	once	CASSLDRGSPLHF	TGTGCCAGCAGTCTGGACAGGGGATCACCCCTCCACTTT
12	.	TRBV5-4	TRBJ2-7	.	CASSPSLDEQYF	TGTGCCAGCAGCCCCTCTTTAGACGAGCAGTACTTC
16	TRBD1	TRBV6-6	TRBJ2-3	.	CASSYLGTGVTDTQYF	TGTGCCAGCAGTTACCTAGGGACAGGGGTCACAGATACGCAGTATTTT
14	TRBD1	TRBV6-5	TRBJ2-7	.	CASRITGTGYEQYF	TGTGCCAGCAGGATTACCGGGACAGGGTACGAGCAGTACTTC
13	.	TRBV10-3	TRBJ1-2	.	CAISPEANYGYTF	TGTGCCATCAGTCCAGAAGCTAACTATGGCTACACCTTC
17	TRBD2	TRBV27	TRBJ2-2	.	CASSFSSGGASTGELFF	TGTGCCAGCAGTTTTTCTAGCGGGGGGGCCAGCACCGGGGAGCTGTTTTTT
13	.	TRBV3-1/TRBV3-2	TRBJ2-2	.	CASSQGTNGELFF	TGTGCCAGCAGCCAAGGGACAAACGGGGAGCTGTTTTTT
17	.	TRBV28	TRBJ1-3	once	CASGTWGFSDSGNTIYF	TGTGCCAGCGGAACATGGGGGTTTAGCGATTCTGGAAACACCATATATTTT
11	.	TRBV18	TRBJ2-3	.	CASSRGDTQYF	TGTGCCAGCTCACGCGGAGATACGCAGTATTTT
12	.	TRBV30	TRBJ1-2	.	CAWSVYLGGYTF	TGTGCCTGGAGTGTTTATCTGGGGGGCTACACCTTC
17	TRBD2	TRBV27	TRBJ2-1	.	CASSLGLRLAGYNEQFF	TGTGCCAGCAGTTTAGGTCTTAGACTAGCGGGATACAATGAGCAGTTCTTC
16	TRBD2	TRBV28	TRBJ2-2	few	CASTPPSGGGTGELFF	TGTGCCAGCACCCCCCCAAGCGGGGGTGGCACCGGGGAGCTGTTTTTT
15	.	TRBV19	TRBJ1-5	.	CASSMGGVDRQPQHF	TGTGCCAGTAGTATGGGAGGGGTGGACCGTCAGCCCCAGCATTTT
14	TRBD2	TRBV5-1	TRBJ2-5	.	CASRSGEYQETQYF	TGCGCCAGCAGAAGCGGGGAGTACCAAGAGACCCAGTACTTC
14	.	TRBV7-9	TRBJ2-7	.	CASSLAGEPYEQYF	TGTGCCAGCAGCTTAGCGGGGGAACCCTACGAGCAGTACTTC
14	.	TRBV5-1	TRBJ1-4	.	CASSLQVSGEKLFF	TGCGCCAGCAGCTTGCAAGTGTCGGGTGAAAAACTGTTTTTT
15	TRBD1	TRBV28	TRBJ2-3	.	CASSLRTGRTDTQYF	TGTGCCAGCAGTTTGAGGACAGGGAGGACAGATACGCAGTATTTT
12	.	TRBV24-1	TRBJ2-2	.	CATSVSGGELFF	TGTGCCACCAGTGTTTCGGGGGGGGAGCTGTTTTTT
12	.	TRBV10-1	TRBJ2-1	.	CASSPGDNEQFF	TGCGCCAGCAGCCCGGGGGACAATGAGCAGTTCTTC